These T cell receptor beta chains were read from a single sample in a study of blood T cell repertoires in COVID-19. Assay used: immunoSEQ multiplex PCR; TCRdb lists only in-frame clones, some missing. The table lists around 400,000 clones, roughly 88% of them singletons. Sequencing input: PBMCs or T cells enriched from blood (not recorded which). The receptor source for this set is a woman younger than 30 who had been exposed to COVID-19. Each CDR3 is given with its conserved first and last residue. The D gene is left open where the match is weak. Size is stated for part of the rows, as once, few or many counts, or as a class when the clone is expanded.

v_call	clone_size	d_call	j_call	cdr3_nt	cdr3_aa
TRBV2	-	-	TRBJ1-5	TGTGCCAGCAGGAGGGGGCAGCCCCAGCATTTT	CASRRGQPQHF
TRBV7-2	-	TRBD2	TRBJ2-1	TGTGCCAGCGCCCCGACGCGGGGGGTCAATGAGCAGTTCTTC	CASAPTRGVNEQFF
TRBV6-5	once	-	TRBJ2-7	TGTGCCAGCAGTTCGGGGTACTCCTACGAGCAGTACTTC	CASSSGYSYEQYF
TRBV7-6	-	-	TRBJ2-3	TGTGCCAGCAGGCGGACGGGATACACAGATACGCAGTATTTT	CASRRTGYTDTQYF
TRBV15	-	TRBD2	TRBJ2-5	TGTGCCACCAGCAGGAACCCAGCGGGGGAGACCCAGTACTTC	CATSRNPAGETQYF
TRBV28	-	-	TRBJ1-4	TGTGCCAGCAGTTTTCTCAGGAATGAAAAACTGTTTTTT	CASSFLRNEKLFF
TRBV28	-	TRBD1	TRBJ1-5	TGTGCCAGCAGACCCGGGACAGTTGAGCCCCAGCATTTT	CASRPGTVEPQHF
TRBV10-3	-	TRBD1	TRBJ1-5	TGTGCCATCAGTGATAGGACAGGGATCAGTCAGCCCCAGCATTTT	CAISDRTGISQPQHF
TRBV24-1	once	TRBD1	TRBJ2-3	TGTGCCACCAGAACGACAGGGAACACAGATACGCAGTATTTT	CATRTTGNTDTQYF
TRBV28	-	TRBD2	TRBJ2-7	TGTGCCAGCAGAGGACTAGCGGGGGCCTCCTACGAGCAGTACTTC	CASRGLAGASYEQYF
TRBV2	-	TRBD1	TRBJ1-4	TGTGCCAGCAGTGTTTCGGGACAGGGATGGGAAAAACTGTTTTTT	CASSVSGQGWEKLFF
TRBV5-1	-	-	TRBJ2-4	TGCGCCAGCAGCGCCGGAGTTGATAAAAACATTCAGTACTTC	CASSAGVDKNIQYF
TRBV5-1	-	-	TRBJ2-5	TGCGCCAGCAGCCGCACTTCAGAGACCCAGTACTTC	CASSRTSETQYF
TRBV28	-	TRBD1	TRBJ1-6	TGTGCCAGCAATGACAGGGGGCTTTCACCCCTCCACTTT	CASNDRGLSPLHF
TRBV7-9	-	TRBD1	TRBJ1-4	TGTGCCAGCAGCAAGGGACAGGGCGGGGAAAAACTGTTTTTT	CASSKGQGGEKLFF
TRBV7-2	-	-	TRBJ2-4	TGTGCCAGCACCTTTGACAGGACAAGGGACAAAAACATTCAGTACTTC	CASTFDRTRDKNIQYF
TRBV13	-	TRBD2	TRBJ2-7	TGTGCCAGCAGCGGTGACAGGATTGGCGGGAGGGCCTACGAGCAGTACTTC	CASSGDRIGGRAYEQYF
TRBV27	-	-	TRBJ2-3	TGTGCCAGCAGTTTAACGGGGCTAGCGAAAACGCAGTATTTT	CASSLTGLAKTQYF
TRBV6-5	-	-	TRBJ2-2	TGTGCCAGCAGGGGGGCTGGAACTGACGGGGAGCTGTTTTTT	CASRGAGTDGELFF
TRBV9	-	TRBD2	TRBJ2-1	TGTGCCAGCAGCGTAGCGGGAGGATCCTACAATGAGCAGTTCTTC	CASSVAGGSYNEQFF
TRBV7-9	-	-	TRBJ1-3	TGTGCCAGCAGCTTAGCGGTCTCGGCGGACTCTGGAAACACCATATATTTT	CASSLAVSADSGNTIYF
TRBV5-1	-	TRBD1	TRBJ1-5	TGCGCCAGCAGCTTGGGTCCGGGACAGGGGAGACAGCCCCAGCATTTT	CASSLGPGQGRQPQHF
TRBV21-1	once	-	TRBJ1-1	TGTGCCAGCAGCTCCCTGGGACAGGGAGACACTGAAGCTTTCTTT	CASSSLGQGDTEAFF
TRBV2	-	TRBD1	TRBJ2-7	TGTGCCAGCACGGGGACAGGGGCCTACGAGCAGTACTTC	CASTGTGAYEQYF
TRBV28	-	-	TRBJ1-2	TGTGCCAGCAGTTTGAGTTCGTGGGGCTACACCTTC	CASSLSSWGYTF
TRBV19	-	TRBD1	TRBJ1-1	TGTGCCAGTAGTCCGACAGGGTATATCGCTGAAGCTTTCTTT	CASSPTGYIAEAFF
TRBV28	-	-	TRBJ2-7	TGTGCCAGCAGTTTACTAGAACGGCAGTACTTC	CASSLLERQYF
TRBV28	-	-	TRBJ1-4	TGTGCCAGCAGTTTGGACAGTGGCGAAAAACTGTTTTTT	CASSLDSGEKLFF
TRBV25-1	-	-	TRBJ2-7	TGTGCCAGCAGTGAATATATAACGTCCCAGTCCCACGAGCAGTACTTC	CASSEYITSQSHEQYF
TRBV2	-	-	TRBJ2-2	TGTGCCAGCAGTGAAAAGGCCCTGAGGGCCGGGGAGCTGTTTTTT	CASSEKALRAGELFF